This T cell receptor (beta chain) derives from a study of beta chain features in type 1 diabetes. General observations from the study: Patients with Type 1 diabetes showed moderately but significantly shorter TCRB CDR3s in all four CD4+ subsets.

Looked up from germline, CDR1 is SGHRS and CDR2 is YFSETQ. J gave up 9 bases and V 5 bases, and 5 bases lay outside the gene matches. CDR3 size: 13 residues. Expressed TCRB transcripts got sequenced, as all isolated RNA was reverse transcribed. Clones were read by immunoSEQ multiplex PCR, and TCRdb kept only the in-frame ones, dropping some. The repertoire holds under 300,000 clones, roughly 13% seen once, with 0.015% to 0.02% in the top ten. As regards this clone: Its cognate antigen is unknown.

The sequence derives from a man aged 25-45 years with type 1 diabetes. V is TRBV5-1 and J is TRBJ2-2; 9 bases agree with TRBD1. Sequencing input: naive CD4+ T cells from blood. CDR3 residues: CASSPGQGWELFF. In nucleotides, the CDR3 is TGCGCCAGCAGTCCCGGACAGGGGTGGGAGCTGTTTTTT.